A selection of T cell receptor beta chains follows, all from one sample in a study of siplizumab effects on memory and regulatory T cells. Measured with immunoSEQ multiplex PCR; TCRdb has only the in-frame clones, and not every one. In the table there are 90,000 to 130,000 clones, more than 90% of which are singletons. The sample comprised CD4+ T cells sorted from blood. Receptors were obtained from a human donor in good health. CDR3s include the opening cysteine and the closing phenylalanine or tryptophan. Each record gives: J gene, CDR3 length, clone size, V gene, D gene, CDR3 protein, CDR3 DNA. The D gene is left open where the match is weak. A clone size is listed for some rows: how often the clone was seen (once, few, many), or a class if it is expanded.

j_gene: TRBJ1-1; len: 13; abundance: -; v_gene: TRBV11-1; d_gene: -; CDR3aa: CASSLDRARGAFF; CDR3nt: TGTGCCAGCAGCTTAGATCGGGCCAGGGGAGCTTTCTTT
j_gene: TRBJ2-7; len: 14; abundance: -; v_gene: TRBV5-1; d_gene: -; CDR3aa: CASSLVGGPYEQYF; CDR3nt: TGCGCCAGCAGCTTGGTCGGCGGCCCCTACGAGCAGTACTTC
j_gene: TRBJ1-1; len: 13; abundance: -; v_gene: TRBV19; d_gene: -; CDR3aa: CASSSELNTEAFF; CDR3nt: TGTGCCAGTAGTTCTGAACTGAACACTGAAGCTTTCTTT
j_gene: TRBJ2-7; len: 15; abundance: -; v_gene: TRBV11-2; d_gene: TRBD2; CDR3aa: CASSTGAGIGYEQYF; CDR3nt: TGTGCCAGCAGCACAGGAGCGGGAATAGGGTACGAGCAGTACTTC
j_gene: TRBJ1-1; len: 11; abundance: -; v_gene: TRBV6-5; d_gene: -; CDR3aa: CASSSVGGAFF; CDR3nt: TGTGCCAGCAGTTCAGTGGGGGGGGCTTTCTTT
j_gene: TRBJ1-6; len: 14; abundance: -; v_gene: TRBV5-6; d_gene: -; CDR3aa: CASSPGQRNSPLHF; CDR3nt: TGTGCCAGCAGTCCGGGACAAAGAAATTCACCCCTCCACTTT
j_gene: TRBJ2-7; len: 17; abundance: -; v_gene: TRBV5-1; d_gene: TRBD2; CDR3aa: CASSGRTSGGSPYEQYF; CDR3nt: TGCGCCAGCAGCGGTAGGACTAGCGGGGGGTCCCCCTACGAGCAGTACTTC
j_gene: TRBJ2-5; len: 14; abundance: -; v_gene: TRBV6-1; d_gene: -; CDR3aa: CASSLKWGAETQYF; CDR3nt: TGTGCCAGCAGTCTCAAGTGGGGGGCCGAGACCCAGTACTTC
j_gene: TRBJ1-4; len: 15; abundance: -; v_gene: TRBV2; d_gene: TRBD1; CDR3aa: CASRSQGEVSEKLFF; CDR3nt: TGTGCCAGCAGGTCTCAGGGGGAAGTTAGTGAAAAACTGTTTTTT
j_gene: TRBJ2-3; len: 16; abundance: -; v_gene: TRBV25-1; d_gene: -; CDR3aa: CASSEYQGGNTDTQYF; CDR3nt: TGTGCCAGCAGTGAATATCAGGGCGGGAACACAGATACGCAGTATTTT
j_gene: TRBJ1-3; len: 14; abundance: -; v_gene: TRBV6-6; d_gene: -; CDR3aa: CASSSPGSGNTIYF; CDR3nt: TGTGCCAGCAGTTCCCCAGGCTCTGGAAACACCATATATTTT
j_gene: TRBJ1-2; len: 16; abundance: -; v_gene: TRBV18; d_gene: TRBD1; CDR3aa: CASSGTGGFRNYGYTF; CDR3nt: TGTGCCAGCTCCGGGACAGGGGGCTTCAGAAACTATGGCTACACCTTC
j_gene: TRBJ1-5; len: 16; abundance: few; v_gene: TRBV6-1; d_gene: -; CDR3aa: CASSGGGQGRAQPQHF; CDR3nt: TGTGCCAGCAGTGGTGGAGGGCAGGGGAGGGCTCAGCCCCAGCATTTT
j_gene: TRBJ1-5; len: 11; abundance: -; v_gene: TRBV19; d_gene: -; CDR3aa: CASSGNEPQHF; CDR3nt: TGTGCCAGTAGCGGAAATGAGCCCCAGCATTTT
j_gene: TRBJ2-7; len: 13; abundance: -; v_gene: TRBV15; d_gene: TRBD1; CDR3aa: CATSRDRAHEQYF; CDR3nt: TGTGCCACCAGCAGGGACAGGGCGCACGAGCAGTACTTC
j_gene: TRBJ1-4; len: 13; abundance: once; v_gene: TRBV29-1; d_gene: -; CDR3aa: CSVERQRGEKLFF; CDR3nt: TGCAGCGTTGAAAGGCAGCGTGGTGAAAAACTGTTTTTT
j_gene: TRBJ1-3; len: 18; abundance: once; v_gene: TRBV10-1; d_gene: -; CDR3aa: CASSGYEGHRSSGNTIYF; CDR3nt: TGCGCCAGCAGTGGTTACGAGGGACACCGCTCCTCTGGAAACACCATATATTTT
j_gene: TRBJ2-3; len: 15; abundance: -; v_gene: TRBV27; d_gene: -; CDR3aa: CASSLSWVGTDTQYF; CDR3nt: TGTGCCAGCAGTTTATCCTGGGTTGGCACAGATACGCAGTATTTT
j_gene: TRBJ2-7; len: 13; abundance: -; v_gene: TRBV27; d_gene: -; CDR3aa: CASSPRNKGEQYF; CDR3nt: TGTGCCAGCAGTCCGCGAAACAAAGGGGAGCAGTACTTC
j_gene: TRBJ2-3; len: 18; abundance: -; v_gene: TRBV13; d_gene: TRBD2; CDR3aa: CASSQGTSGRARRDTQYF; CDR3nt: TGTGCCAGCAGCCAAGGGACTAGCGGGAGGGCCCGTAGAGATACGCAGTATTTT
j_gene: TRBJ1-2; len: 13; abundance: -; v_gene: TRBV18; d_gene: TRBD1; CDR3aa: CASSPDRGYGYTF; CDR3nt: TGTGCCAGCTCACCGGACAGGGGATATGGCTACACCTTC
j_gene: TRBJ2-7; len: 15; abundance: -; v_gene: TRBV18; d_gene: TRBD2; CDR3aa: CASSPSAAGGSEQYF; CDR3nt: TGTGCCAGCTCACCCTCTGCAGCGGGGGGGAGCGAGCAGTACTTC
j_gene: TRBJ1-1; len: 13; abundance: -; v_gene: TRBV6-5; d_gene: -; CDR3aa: CASSLGERGGAFF; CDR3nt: TGTGCCAGCAGTTTAGGAGAAAGAGGGGGAGCTTTCTTT
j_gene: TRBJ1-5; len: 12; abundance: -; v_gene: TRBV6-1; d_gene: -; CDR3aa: CASSEPMQPQHF; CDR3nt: TGTGCCAGCAGTGAACCAATGCAGCCCCAGCATTTT
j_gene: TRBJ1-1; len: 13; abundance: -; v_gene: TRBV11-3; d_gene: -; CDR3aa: CASSFTRNTEAFF; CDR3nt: TGTGCCAGCAGCTTTACACGAAACACTGAAGCTTTCTTT